One sample yielded the 28 T cell receptor beta chains listed below, sequenced in a study of shared clonotypes between healthy human individuals. The naive CD8 subset, CD45RO-negative cells positively selected for CCR7, excluded terminally differentiated effector memory CD45RA+ cells. Clones were sequenced by immunoSEQ multiplex PCR, and TCRdb holds only the in-frame ones, with some missing. The repertoire holds roughly 2.1 million clones, with under 95% as singletons. Material for sequencing was naive CD8+ T cells from PBMCs. These receptors were taken from a man aged 18 to 29 in good health. Some clones in this sample may be carry-over from other donors' samples.

This clone was seen only a few times. V usage is TRBV5-4 and J usage is TRBJ1-1, with unresolved D. The germline CDR1 and CDR2 sequences are SGHNT and YYREEE (reference sequence). Trimming took 1 base from V and 4 from J, leaving 5 bases between them. The CDR3 consists of 12 residues. The CDR3 DNA sequence: TGTGCCAGCAGCTTGTCGGCCACTGAAGCTTTCTTT. Residues: CASSLSATEAFF.

The V gene is TRBV27, the J gene TRBJ2-1; D is possibly TRBD2 (7 bases). V lost 2 bases and J 7 bases, leaving 15 bases between the germline ends. CDR3 size: 15 residues. Germline CDR1 and CDR2: MNHEY and SMNVEV (reference sequence). This chain's CDR3 is CASSLLMGGPNEQFF. CDR3 bases: TGTGCCAGCAGTTTACTAATGGGGGGGCCTAATGAGCAGTTCTTC.

V is TRBV30 and J is TRBJ1-2, with 7 nucleotides matching TRBD1. Germline CDR1 reads GTSNPN; CDR2 reads SVGIG (reference sequence). V shed 4 bases, J shed 6 bases, and the junction held 8 bases outside the gene matches. The CDR3 extends over 13 amino acids. The CDR3 region has the DNA TGTGCCTGGACCCTGGGGGACAGCGATGGCTACACCTTC. It specifies CAWTLGDSDGYTF.

V gene TRBV28 combines with J gene TRBJ2-5; 7 bases fit TRBD1. Per germline, CDR1 MDHEN and CDR2 SYDVKM. There are 15 residues in the CDR3. V was pared by 2 bases and J by 3 bases, with 6 bases of the junction left unmatched. The CDR3 loop reads CASSLRDRSKETQYF. Here the CDR3 DNA reads TGTGCCAGCAGTTTAAGGGACAGATCTAAAGAGACCCAGTACTTC. The whole variable domain, remainder taken from reference TRBV28 and TRBJ2-5, is DVKVTQSSRYLVKRTGEKVFLECVQDMDHENMFWYRQDPGLGLRLIYFSYDVKMKEKGDIPEGYSVSREKKERFSLILESASTNQTSMYLCASSLRDRSKETQYFGPGTRLLVL.

This clone has a single count. V and J are TRBV11-2 and TRBJ2-7; D uncertain. The V end was cut by 1 base, the J end by 0 bases, with 7 bases between. The germline CDR1 and CDR2 sequences are SGHAT and FQNNGV. The CDR3 runs to 14 residues. For the CDR3, the DNA is TGTGCCAGCAGCTTAGCGGCCGCCTCCTACGAGCAGTACTTC. Protein sequence: CASSLAAASYEQYF.

The J gene is TRBJ2-1, the V gene TRBV6-1, with D unclear. V lost 7 bases to trimming and J lost 6 bases, with 16 bases between them. There are 14 residues in the CDR3. Germline V gene lookup returns CDR1 MNHNS and CDR2 SASEGT. The chain's CDR3 is CASNTGPHRNEQFF. CDR3 DNA sequence: TGTGCCAGCAATACTGGACCCCACCGCAATGAGCAGTTCTTC.

The rearrangement joins TRBV27 to TRBJ2-1, with 8 nucleotides matching TRBD1. CDR1 MNHEY and CDR2 SMNVEV come from the germline V gene (reference sequence). The ends lost 7 bases at V and 3 bases at J; junction bases unmatched: 14. This CDR3 region has 17 residues. The CDR3 loop reads CASNIHPGTGNYNEQFF. The DNA for the CDR3 is TGTGCCAGCAATATACACCCCGGGACAGGAAACTACAATGAGCAGTTCTTC.

CDR3 bases: TGTGCCAGCAGTTTGACACTGAGCTCCTACGAGCAGTACTTC. This encodes CASSLTLSSYEQYF. This rearrangement joins TRBV27 to TRBJ2-7; unclear D gene. Germline V lookup: CDR1 MNHEY, CDR2 SMNVEV (reference sequence). The CDR3 is 14 residues long. Trimming removed 3 bases from V and 0 bases from J, with 9 bases in between.

This sequence joins TRBV2 and TRBJ2-6, with 10 bases matching TRBD2. The ends lost 0 bases at V and 1 base at J; junction bases unmatched: 6. Germline V gene sequence: CDR1 SNHLY, CDR2 FYNNEI. This CDR3 has 19 residues. In DNA, the CDR3 is TGTGCCAGCAGTGAAGCGTATAGCGGGAGGCCTTCTGGGGCCAACGTCCTGACTTTC. It is translated as CASSEAYSGRPSGANVLTF.

The chain links TRBV27 to TRBJ2-2; D is unclear. The CDR3 is made up of 14 amino acids. Germline V CDR1 and CDR2: MNHEY, SMNVEV (reference sequence). Trimming shortened V by 7 bases and J by 2 bases, and 11 bases separated the two germline ends. CDR3 amino acids: CASNKRINTGELFF. CDR3 bases: TGTGCCAGCAACAAGCGTATTAACACCGGGGAGCTGTTTTTT.

The rearrangement links TRBV27 to TRBJ2-7, with D unresolved. Trimming left V 3 bases short and J 7 bases short, with 7 bases between. The CDR3 is 11 residues long. Germline CDR1 reads MNHEY; CDR2 reads SMNVEV (reference sequence). The DNA for the CDR3 is TGTGCCAGCAGTTTTAACTTGGAGCAGTACTTC. Translating gives CASSFNLEQYF.

The V gene is TRBV7-2, the J gene TRBJ2-7; unclear D gene. Germline lookup yields CDR1 SGHTA and CDR2 FQGNSA. CDR3 length: 14 amino acids. Trimming cost V 5 bases and J 3 bases, with 14 bases left between them. CDR3 protein: CASSPVGLNYEQYF. The CDR3 bases are TGTGCCAGCAGCCCAGTAGGGCTGAACTACGAGCAGTACTTC.

Points on this clone: It may be a read error: a sequence one base away is much more abundant. In the same sample, other DNA sequences code for this CDR3. The J gene is TRBJ1-1, the V gene TRBV7-9; D ambiguous. The CDR3 covers 12 residues. Looked up from germline, CDR1 is SEHNR and CDR2 is FQNEAQ (reference sequence). V was pared by 3 bases and J by 0 bases, with 2 bases between. Here the CDR3 DNA reads TGTGCCAGCAGCTTGGTGAACACTGAAGCTTTCTTT. It specifies CASSLVNTEAFF.

This clone appeared a few times. The gene calls are TRBV5-4 and TRBJ2-1; unclear D gene. CDR3 length: 13 residues. Germline CDR1 SGHNT, CDR2 YYREEE (reference sequence). Trimming removed 7 bases from V and 4 bases from J, with 12 bases in between. The DNA for the CDR3 is TGTGCCAGCCACAAAAGGGCTTACAATGAGCAGTTCTTC. It is translated as CASHKRAYNEQFF.

The gene calls are TRBV4-3 and TRBJ1-2, with D uncertain. From germline, CDR1 is LGHNA and CDR2 YSLEER. This CDR3 comprises 15 residues. The V end lost 0 bases, the J end lost 8 bases, and 16 bases lay between the germline ends. CDR3 loop: CASSQDKGDLGGYTF. The CDR3 coding sequence is TGCGCCAGCAGCCAAGACAAGGGAGACCTAGGGGGCTACACCTTC.

A remark on this clone: Other DNA sequences of this sample code for an identical CDR3. This chain uses TRBV7-8 with TRBJ1-1; a possible D gene is TRBD1 (5 bases). Trimming stripped 1 base from V and 0 bases from J, with 9 bases between. CDR1 and CDR2 from the germline V gene are SGHVS and FQNEAQ. This CDR3 region has 15 residues. The CDR3 sequence is CASSLVGLMNTEAFF. CDR3 sequence (DNA): TGTGCCAGCAGCTTAGTGGGACTTATGAACACTGAAGCTTTCTTT.

The chain combines TRBV11-3 with TRBJ2-2, with D hard to call. The CDR3 sequence is 13 residues long. From germline, CDR1 is SGHNT and CDR2 YENEEA. The V end was cut by 5 bases, the J end by 4 bases, with 8 bases between. The CDR3 region is CASSADRTGELFF. The CDR3 DNA follows: TGTGCCAGCAGCGCGGACCGCACCGGGGAGCTGTTTTTT.

V and J are TRBV27 and TRBJ1-5; no definite D call. Trimming pared 4 bases from V and 8 bases from J, leaving 12 bases between. The CDR3 spans 13 residues. Per the germline V gene, CDR1 is MNHEY and CDR2 is SMNVEV (reference sequence). This chain's CDR3 is CASSSSVWEPQHF. Written as DNA, the CDR3 is TGTGCCAGCAGTTCCAGTGTGTGGGAGCCCCAGCATTTT.

This chain joins TRBV4-2 and TRBJ2-2, with TRBD1 matching 11 bases. Germline CDR1 LGHNA, CDR2 YNFKEQ. The V gene end was trimmed by 3 bases and the J gene end by 3 bases; junction bases not matched to a gene: 9. This CDR3 is 18 amino acids long. The CDR3 bases are TGTGCCAGCAGCCAGGTCTTCCAGGGACAGGGGGACACCGGGGAGCTGTTTTTT. This codes for CASSQVFQGQGDTGELFF.

This rearrangement joins TRBV7-8 to TRBJ2-7; no reliable D call. Germline lookup yields CDR1 SGHVS and CDR2 FQNEAQ. This CDR3 has 13 residues. V lost 0 bases to trimming and J lost 6 bases, with 9 bases between them. In nucleotides, the CDR3 is TGTGCCAGCAGCTTAGCGCGTGAGTTCGAGCAGTACTTC. Amino acid sequence: CASSLAREFEQYF.

The chain carries TRBV29-1 and TRBJ1-3; D not resolved. Germline CDR1 and CDR2: SQVTM and ANQGSEA. V dropped 6 bases and J dropped 0 bases, with 15 bases sitting between them. This CDR3 is built from 15 residues. In nucleotides, the CDR3 is TGCAGCGTCGTTAGTCTGGATTTCTCTGGAAACACCATATATTTT. This translates into CSVVSLDFSGNTIYF.

V usage is TRBV4-3 and J usage is TRBJ2-7, with 7 bases lining up with TRBD1. CDR3 length: 16 residues. V dropped 2 bases and J dropped 7; count of bases not matched to a gene: 14. In germline, CDR1 is LGHNA, CDR2 YSLEER. Here the CDR3 reads CASSQKHRDSLWEQYF. The CDR3, as DNA: TGCGCCAGCAGCCAAAAGCACCGGGACAGCCTTTGGGAGCAGTACTTC.

The chain couples TRBV6-6 to TRBJ2-7, with 8 nucleotides matching TRBD1. Per the germline V gene, CDR1 is MNHNY and CDR2 is SVGAGI (reference sequence). V dropped 6 bases and J dropped 5; count of bases not matched to a gene: 6. CDR3 length: 13 residues. The CDR3 reads CASSYRGWDEQYF. DNA for the CDR3: TGTGCCAGCAGCTACAGGGGGTGGGACGAGCAGTACTTC.

The chain has TRBV9 and TRBJ2-1; the D gene is possibly TRBD2 (6 bases). Germline lookup yields CDR1 SGDLS and CDR2 YYNGEE. The CDR3 is 15 amino acids. Deletions cut 4 bases from V and 0 bases from J, with 11 bases between. DNA of the CDR3: TGTGCCAGCAGCCAGACTAGGAGCTCCTACAATGAGCAGTTCTTC. Translation gives CASSQTRSSYNEQFF. The full variable domain, rest sourced from reference TRBV9 and TRBJ2-1, is DSGVTQTPKHLITATGQRVTLRCSPRSGDLSVYWYQQSLDQGLQFLIQYYNGEERAKGNILERFSAQQFPDLHSELNLSSLELGDSALYFCASSQTRSSYNEQFFGPGTRLTVL.

V and J are TRBV10-3 and TRBJ2-2, with no clear D. Germline lookup yields CDR1 ENHRY and CDR2 SYGVKD. The CDR3 loop spans 14 amino acids. V lost 2 bases and J lost 5, with 9 bases in between. CDR3 sequence reads: CAISEVGITGELFF. The CDR3 nucleotides read TGTGCCATCAGTGAGGTCGGAATAACCGGGGAGCTGTTTTTT.

The rearrangement joins TRBV28 to TRBJ1-5; 7 positions match TRBD1. Trimming removed 7 bases from V and 5 bases from J; junction bases left unmatched: 2. CDR1 MDHEN and CDR2 SYDVKM come from the germline V gene. This CDR3 is built from 12 residues. The CDR3, as DNA: TGTGCCAGCACAACAGGGGATCAGCCCCAGCATTTT. This translates into CASTTGDQPQHF.

This chain connects TRBV6-5 to TRBJ2-1; no clear D. This CDR3 has 13 amino acids. V shed 5 bases and J shed 7 bases, with 12 bases lying between them. Germline assignment: CDR1 MNHEY and CDR2 SVGAGI. The CDR3: CASSPSGPNEQFF. The DNA for the CDR3 is TGTGCCAGCAGTCCGTCCGGACCTAATGAGCAGTTCTTC.

The rearrangement joins TRBV6-5 to TRBJ1-4; D gene ambiguous. There are 14 residues in the CDR3. Germline assignment: CDR1 MNHEY and CDR2 SVGAGI. Between the trimmed V and J ends, which lost 4 bases and 1 base, there was a span of 7 bases. Here the CDR3 DNA reads TGTGCCAGCAGTTCCACGGAAACTAATGAAAAACTGTTTTTT. Protein: CASSSTETNEKLFF.